This T cell receptor beta chain emerged from a study of shared clonotypes between healthy human individuals. The method was immunoSEQ multiplex PCR; TCRdb's version includes in-frame clones alone and lacks a portion of them. In the table there are about 960,000 clones, less than 85% of which are singletons. The CDR3 contains 14 residues. Germline V lookup: CDR1 MNHNY, CDR2 SVGAGI (reference sequence). V was cut by 2 bases and J by 0 bases, with 4 bases left in between. This sequence was found in a man aged 18 to 29 in good health. The chain uses TRBV6-6 and TRBJ2-2; D not resolved. Sequenced material: memory CD4+ T cells sorted from blood. Subset in this sample: CD45RA-negative fraction. CDR3 sequence: CASSYLANTGELFF. For the CDR3, the DNA is TGTGCCAGCAGTTACCTAGCGAACACCGGGGAGCTGTTTTTT.